These 30 T cell receptor beta chains originate from one sample sequenced in a study of cytomegalovirus exposure and HLA in healthy donors. Primers: 60 Vbeta forward and 13 Jbeta reverse. This table comes from immunoSEQ multiplex PCR, and its TCRdb copy is limited to in-frame clones, with some not included. The sample yields about 110,000 clones, less than 70% seen once. Sequenced: PBMCs. The receptors were sampled from a woman in her thirties in good health and CMV-seronegative.

The chain is built from TRBV19 and TRBJ1-5; D is uncertain. Germline V gene data show CDR1 as LNHDA and CDR2 as SQIVND (reference sequence). Trimming removed 1 base at V and 1 base at J, with 23 bases between. The CDR3 extends over 20 amino acids. The CDR3, as DNA: TGTGCCAGTAGTATAGGGGGTTTCCGGATGGCGCGGGAGAGCAATCAGCCCCAGCATTTT. It codes for CASSIGGFRMARESNQPQHF.

V and J are TRBV7-9 and TRBJ2-1; 13 bases are shared with TRBD2. V dropped 7 bases and J dropped 4; count of bases not matched to a gene: 10. This CDR3 region has 17 residues. The germline gives CDR1 SEHNR, CDR2 FQNEAQ (reference sequence). For the CDR3, the DNA is TGTGCCAGCACCATAGCCGGGGGACTAGCGGGGTACAATGAGCAGTTCTTC. This codes for CASTIAGGLAGYNEQFF.

The chain has TRBV7-8 and TRBJ2-1, with TRBD1 identical over 7 bases. The ends lost 5 bases at V and 12 bases at J; junction bases unmatched: 7. The germline gives CDR1 SGHVS, CDR2 FQNEAQ. CDR3 length: 12 amino acids. The CDR3 nucleotides are TGTGCCAGCAGCCCCAGGGGACAGATGCAGTTCTTC. Translating it yields CASSPRGQMQFF.

J is TRBJ1-5 and V is TRBV7-3; D is uncertain. Germline V CDR1 and CDR2: SGHTA, FQGTGA. With 2 bases removed from V and 8 bases from J, the gap between germline ends came to 10 bases. The CDR3 contains 13 residues. The CDR3 coding sequence is TGTGCCAGCAGCTTATACCTCCAGGAGCCCCAGCATTTT. Translating it yields CASSLYLQEPQHF.

V usage is TRBV6-5 and J usage is TRBJ1-1; no clear D. The CDR3 contains 12 residues. The V end lost 7 bases, the J end lost 4 bases, and 10 bases lay between the germline ends. Germline V gene lookup returns CDR1 MNHEY and CDR2 SVGAGI. The CDR3 loop is CASMSGGTEAFF. The CDR3 region has the DNA TGTGCCAGCATGAGTGGAGGCACTGAAGCTTTCTTT.

The chain carries TRBV2 and TRBJ1-2; 8 bases map to TRBD1. V trimming: 6 bases; J trimming: 7 bases; junction bases outside the gene matches: 10. Germline values: CDR1 SNHLY, CDR2 FYNNEI. The CDR3 runs to 14 residues. The CDR3 nucleotides read TGTGCCAGCAGCCCCCTGGGACAGGTCGGTGGCTACACCTTC. This gives the protein CASSPLGQVGGYTF.

This clone was found a few times. The V gene is TRBV10-3, the J gene TRBJ2-7; 8 bases are shared with TRBD2. CDR3 length: 13 amino acids. The J segment lost 7 bases and the V segment lost 6 bases, leaving 8 bases of the junction unmatched. In germline, CDR1 is ENHRY, CDR2 SYGVKD. The CDR3 is CAIRAGGSEEQYF. CDR3 DNA sequence: TGTGCCATCAGGGCGGGAGGAAGTGAAGAGCAGTACTTC.

The chain is built from TRBV28 and TRBJ2-7; TRBD1 matches 9 bases. Germline V gene lookup returns CDR1 MDHEN and CDR2 SYDVKM. V lost 7 bases and J lost 1; bases outside the gene matches: 8. The CDR3 extends over 15 amino acids. The DNA of the CDR3 is TGTGCCAGCACTACAACCGGGACAGGGTCCTACGAGCAGTACTTC. Its protein is CASTTTGTGSYEQYF.

This clone was seen just once. The V gene is TRBV9, the J gene TRBJ2-1, with D possibly TRBD2 on 6 matching bases. CDR1 and CDR2 (germline): SGDLS, YYNGEE. The CDR3 totals 14 residues. V was trimmed by 2 bases and J by 8 bases, leaving 14 bases between them. CDR3 amino acids: CASSVGLVEHEQFF. In nucleotides, the CDR3 is TGTGCCAGCAGCGTGGGACTGGTAGAACATGAGCAGTTCTTC.

The chain has TRBV6-4 and TRBJ2-3; 9 positions match TRBD2. The CDR3 extends over 15 amino acids. After removal of 5 bases from V and 0 bases from J, the junction contained 3 bases not matched to a gene. In germline, CDR1 is MRHNA, CDR2 SNTAGT. Here the CDR3 reads CASSYTSGSTDTQYF. The CDR3 coding sequence is TGTGCCAGCAGTTACACTAGCGGGAGCACAGATACGCAGTATTTT.

This clone was seen once. The chain uses TRBV28 and TRBJ2-7; 8 bases agree with TRBD1. With 3 bases clipped from V and 3 bases from J, the junction kept 4 bases outside the gene matches. The V gene's germline CDR1 is MDHEN and CDR2 SYDVKM. The CDR3 is made up of 14 amino acids. This chain's CDR3 is CASSLGRGLYEQYF. The DNA for the CDR3 is TGTGCCAGCAGTTTGGGCAGGGGGCTCTACGAGCAGTACTTC.

The chain has TRBV2 and TRBJ1-2; D is possibly TRBD1 (6 bases). CDR1 and CDR2 (germline): SNHLY, FYNNEI. The CDR3 is 12 amino acids. Deletions cut 4 bases from V and 4 bases from J, with 7 bases between. The DNA for the CDR3 is TGTGCCAGCAGTGCCAGGGGCTATGGCTACACCTTC. It is translated as CASSARGYGYTF.

In its sample, this clone was seen once. V is TRBV18 and J is TRBJ2-2; 11 positions match TRBD2. The germline gives CDR1 KGHSH, CDR2 LQKENI. The CDR3 consists of 17 residues. V lost 4 bases, J lost 0 bases, and 4 bases stayed unmatched. The chain's CDR3 is CASSRRLAGPNTGELFF. The CDR3 nucleotides are TGTGCCAGCTCACGTCGACTAGCGGGGCCGAACACCGGGGAGCTGTTTTTT.

The V gene is TRBV2, the J gene TRBJ2-5; 9 bases match TRBD2. The J call is doubtful: the DNA matches TRBJ2-7 better. Germline V lookup: CDR1 SNHLY, CDR2 FYNNEI. The CDR3 has 13 amino acids. CDR3 region: CASTIAGELEQYF. The DNA for the CDR3 is TGTGCCAGCACAATAGCGGGAGAGCTCGAGCAGTACTTC.

The chain couples TRBV5-1 to TRBJ2-5, with 8 bases identical to TRBD2. The CDR3 extends over 15 amino acids. CDR1 is SGHRS and CDR2 is YFSETQ in the germline V gene. With 4 bases clipped from V and 5 bases from J, the junction kept 10 bases outside the gene matches. DNA of the CDR3: TGCGCCAGCAGCCAAACCGGGACTAGTGAGGAGACCCAGTACTTC. This gives the protein CASSQTGTSEETQYF.

The chain uses TRBV5-5 and TRBJ1-2; TRBD1 agrees at 7 bases. This CDR3 region has 15 residues. V was clipped by 4 bases and J by 2 bases; unmatched bases: 8. Germline lookup yields CDR1 SGHKS and CDR2 YYEKEE (reference sequence). The CDR3 nucleotides are TGTGCCAGCAGCCTTGGCAGGGGGGCCAACTATGGCTACACCTTC. Protein product: CASSLGRGANYGYTF. The whole variable domain, remainder taken from reference TRBV5-5 and TRBJ1-2, is DAGVTQSPTHLIKTRGQQVTLRCSPISGHKSVSWYQQVLGQGPQFIFQYYEKEERGRGNFPDRFSARQFPNYSSELNVNALLLGDSALYLCASSLGRGANYGYTFGSGTRLTVV.

The chain uses TRBV5-4 and TRBJ2-7; 8 nucleotides match TRBD1. V shed 0 bases and J 5 bases; nucleotides not matched to a gene: 7. Germline CDR1 reads SGHNT; CDR2 reads YYREEE (reference sequence). This CDR3 is built from 15 residues. The CDR3 nucleotides read TGTGCCAGCAGCTTGGGGTCAGGGGGCAGGGACGAGCAGTACTTC. Translated, it gives CASSLGSGGRDEQYF.

CDR3 coding DNA: TGTGCCAGTAGTAAAAGACAGGGGGCTCGTTACAATGAGCAGTTCTTC. Its protein is CASSKRQGARYNEQFF. The gene calls are TRBV19 and TRBJ2-1; 10 bases agree with TRBD1. The trim removed 4 bases at V and 4 bases at J, leaving 7 bases unmatched. The CDR3 has 16 residues. Looked up from germline, CDR1 is LNHDA and CDR2 is SQIVND (reference sequence).

The J gene is TRBJ2-7, the V gene TRBV11-3; perhaps TRBD1 as D (8 bases). Germline CDR1 and CDR2: SGHNT and YENEEA. The V gene lost 5 bases and the J gene lost 3 bases, with 17 bases spanning the gap. This CDR3 region has 15 residues. CDR3 residues: CASSRGQGGSYEQYF. The CDR3 DNA follows: TGTGCCAGCAGCCGCGGACAGGGCGGGAGCTACGAGCAGTACTTC. The full variable domain, rest sourced from reference TRBV11-3 and TRBJ2-7, is EAGVVQSPRYKIIEKKQPVAFWCNPISGHNTLYWYLQNLGQGPELLIRYENEEAVDDSQLPKDRFSAERLKGVDSTLKIQPAELGDSAVYLCASSRGQGGSYEQYFGPGTRLTVT.

In its sample, this clone was seen a few times. This sequence joins TRBV6-4 and TRBJ2-1; the match to TRBD1 covers 10 bases. The CDR3 has 15 amino acids. The V gene end was trimmed by 5 bases and the J gene end by 1 base; junction bases not matched to a gene: 2. Germline CDR1 and CDR2: MRHNA and SNTAGT. The CDR3, as DNA: TGTGCCAGCAGTCCGGGACAGGGGTCCTACAATGAGCAGTTCTTC. Protein: CASSPGQGSYNEQFF.

The chain employs TRBV19 and TRBJ1-5; D is possibly TRBD1 (6 bases). Germline loops: CDR1 LNHDA, CDR2 SQIVND (reference sequence). This CDR3 has 15 amino acids. Trimming took 3 bases from V and 5 from J, leaving 14 bases between them. The CDR3 loop is CASSIRTAPHQPQHF. DNA of the CDR3: TGTGCCAGTAGTATTCGGACAGCCCCCCATCAGCCCCAGCATTTT.

To note about this clone: This sample includes further DNA sequences coding for the same CDR3. The gene calls are TRBV4-3 and TRBJ1-1; 8 nucleotides line up with TRBD1. Looked up from germline, CDR1 is LGHNA and CDR2 is YSLEER. The CDR3 loop spans 16 amino acids. V trimming: 6 bases; J trimming: 0 bases; junction bases outside the gene matches: 9. Written as DNA, the CDR3 is TGCGCCAGCAGTCACCGACAGGGGAACGTGAACACTGAAGCTTTCTTT. This sequence encodes CASSHRQGNVNTEAFF.

J is TRBJ2-3 and V is TRBV28, with a possible D match to TRBD2 (5 bases). The V end lost 6 bases, the J end lost 14 bases, and 15 bases lay between the germline ends. The CDR3 contains 11 residues. CDR1 and CDR2 from the germline V gene are MDHEN and SYDVKM. The CDR3 sequence is CASSRGGRGYF. CDR3 DNA sequence: TGTGCCAGCAGCCGCGGAGGTCGTGGGTATTTT.

As regards this clone: Other DNA sequences of this sample code for an identical CDR3. The chain joins TRBV6-5 to TRBJ1-1, with 7 positions matching TRBD1. Trimming took 7 bases from V and 9 from J; bases not matched to a gene: 8. The CDR3 loop spans 12 amino acids. Germline V lookup: CDR1 MNHEY, CDR2 SVGAGI. This chain's CDR3 is CASNPRTGQAFF. In nucleotides, the CDR3 is TGTGCCAGCAACCCCAGGACAGGCCAAGCTTTCTTT.

This chain links TRBV2 with TRBJ2-2, with 8 nucleotides matching TRBD1. J was trimmed by 6 bases and V by 5 bases; bases with no gene match: 5. The length of the CDR3 is 14 residues. CDR1 is SNHLY and CDR2 is FYNNEI in the germline V gene. CDR3 coding DNA: TGTGCCAGCAGTAATTTACAGGGGGCCGGGGAGCTGTTTTTT. Translation gives CASSNLQGAGELFF. Full variable domain (rest looked up from reference TRBV2 and TRBJ2-2): EPEVTQTPSHQVTQMGQEVILRCVPISNHLYFYWYRQILGQKVEFLVSFYNNEISEKSEIFDDQFSVERPDGSNFTLKIRSTKLEDSAMYFCASSNLQGAGELFFGEGSRLTVL.

A few counts support this clone. The V call is TRBV6-1, the J call TRBJ2-7; the match to TRBD1 covers 9 bases. Looked up from germline, CDR1 is MNHNS and CDR2 is SASEGT. V shed 0 bases, J shed 3 bases, and the junction held 9 bases outside the gene matches. This CDR3 is 17 amino acids long. The CDR3 loop reads CASSEALLGTGYYEQYF. The CDR3 DNA is TGTGCCAGCAGTGAAGCGCTTCTCGGGACAGGGTACTACGAGCAGTACTTC.

V is TRBV4-3 and J is TRBJ2-1, with 9 bases matching TRBD2. V was pared by 2 bases and J by 4 bases, with 3 bases of the junction left unmatched. The CDR3 is 15 residues long. Per germline, CDR1 LGHNA and CDR2 YSLEER. DNA for the CDR3: TGCGCCAGCAGCCAACGGCGGGAGGGATACAATGAGCAGTTCTTC. It encodes CASSQRREGYNEQFF.

About this clone itself: Other DNA sequences in the sample encode the same CDR3. J is TRBJ2-5 and V is TRBV7-2; D remains unclear. The germline V gene encodes CDR1 SGHTA and CDR2 FQGNSA. Trimming cost V 0 bases and J 5 bases, with 4 bases left between them. CDR3 length equals 12 residues. CDR3 residues: CASSLARETQYF. The DNA for the CDR3 is TGTGCCAGCAGCTTAGCGCGGGAGACCCAGTACTTC.

The CDR3, as DNA: TGTGCCAGCAGTGAAGGAGGAGGGCAGGGGGACTATGGCTACACCTTC. It encodes CASSEGGGQGDYGYTF. The chain joins TRBV25-1 to TRBJ1-2; 7 nucleotides line up with TRBD1. The germline CDR1 and CDR2 sequences are MGHDK and SYGVNS. Trimming at V came to 2 bases and at J to 3 bases, leaving 9 bases not matched to a gene. The CDR3 totals 16 residues.

V usage is TRBV27 and J usage is TRBJ2-7, with TRBD2 identical over 7 bases. The CDR3 has 18 residues. Germline loops: CDR1 MNHEY, CDR2 SMNVEV (reference sequence). V gave up 1 base and J gave up 4 bases; unmatched junction bases: 16. The CDR3 DNA reads TGTGCCAGCAGTTTATTACCCGGTACTAGCGAGACTGATTACGAGCAGTACTTC. Translating it yields CASSLLPGTSETDYEQYF.